The subject of this entry is one TCR beta chain. This entry belongs to a study of cytomegalovirus exposure and HLA in healthy donors. 60 Vbeta and 13 Jbeta primers were used in PCR. The table came from immunoSEQ multiplex PCR; TCRdb's copy has only in-frame clones and leaves some out. The table lists 100,000 to 150,000 clones, roughly 68% of them singletons. The germline gives CDR1 SGHRS, CDR2 YFSETQ. The CDR3 runs to 13 residues. Trimming cost V 0 bases and J 4 bases, with 7 bases left between them. The receptor comes from a woman between 45 and 65 years old in good health and CMV-seropositive. Sequenced material: PBMCs. V usage is TRBV5-1 and J usage is TRBJ1-2; a weak D match, TRBD1 (5 bases). The CDR3 region has the DNA TGCGCCAGCAGCTTGGCCAGGGCCTATGGCTACACCTTC. Its translation: CASSLARAYGYTF.